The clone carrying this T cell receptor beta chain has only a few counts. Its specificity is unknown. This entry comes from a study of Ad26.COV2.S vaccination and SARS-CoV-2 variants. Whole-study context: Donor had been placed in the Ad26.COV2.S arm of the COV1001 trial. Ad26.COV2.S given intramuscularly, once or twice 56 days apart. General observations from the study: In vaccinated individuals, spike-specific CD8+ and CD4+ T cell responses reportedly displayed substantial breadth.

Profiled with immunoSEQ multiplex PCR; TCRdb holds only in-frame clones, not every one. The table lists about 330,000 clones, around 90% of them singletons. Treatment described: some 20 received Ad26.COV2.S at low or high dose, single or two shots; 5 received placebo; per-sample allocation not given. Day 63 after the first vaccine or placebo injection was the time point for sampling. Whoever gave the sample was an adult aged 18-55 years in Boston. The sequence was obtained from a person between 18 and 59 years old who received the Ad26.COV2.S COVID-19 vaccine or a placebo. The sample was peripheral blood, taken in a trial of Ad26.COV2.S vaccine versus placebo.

This CDR3 reads CASSPNRAYEQYF. The DNA for the CDR3 is TGTGCCAGCAGCCCTAACAGGGCCTACGAGCAGTACTTC. The chain carries TRBV7-9 and TRBJ2-7, with TRBD1 as a possible D gene (6 bases). Trimming took 5 bases from V and 2 from J, leaving 10 bases between them. This CDR3 is 13 amino acids long. Germline V gene lookup returns CDR1 SEHNR and CDR2 FQNEAQ (reference sequence).